Presented here are 30 T cell receptor beta chains from one specimen sequenced in a study of T cell changes during pregnancy in multiple sclerosis. Produced via immunoSEQ multiplex PCR; TCRdb's table is partial and in-frame only. The sample shows tens of thousands of clones, around 94% of them seen only once. The material was peripheral blood, obtained in the third trimester of pregnancy. Receptors originate from a female donor in good health, enrolled as a control in a pregnancy study.

This clone was recorded once. The V and J genes are TRBV5-6 and TRBJ2-7; the D is unclear. Trimming cost V 0 bases and J 4 bases, with 8 bases left between them. The CDR3 extends over 13 amino acids. From germline, CDR1 is SGHDT and CDR2 YYEEEE. Written as DNA, the CDR3 is TGTGCCAGCAGCTTGGGTTTCTTTTACGAGCAGTACTTC. Its protein product is CASSLGFFYEQYF.

V is TRBV6-6 and J is TRBJ1-5; 7 bases are a match to TRBD1. The CDR3 contains 15 residues. Germline assignment: CDR1 MNHNY and CDR2 SVGAGI (reference sequence). Trimming cost V 5 bases and J 2 bases; bases outside gene matches: 6. The CDR3 region has the DNA TGTGCCAGCAGTATAGGGGGCGTTGGCAATCAGCCCCAGCATTTT. Amino acid sequence: CASSIGGVGNQPQHF.

This rearrangement joins TRBV28 to TRBJ1-2, with TRBD1 identical over 7 bases. Germline CDR1 MDHEN, CDR2 SYDVKM. The junction had 25 bases not matched to a gene; V was cut back by 6 bases and J by 6 bases. The length of the CDR3 is 19 residues. Written as DNA, the CDR3 is TGTGCCAGCAGGTTTCGCTCCTCACCCCGTTTACAGGGGCTCCATGGCTACACCTTC. It encodes CASRFRSSPRLQGLHGYTF.

J is TRBJ2-1 and V is TRBV7-8, with D uncertain. The germline gives CDR1 SGHVS, CDR2 FQNEAQ. This CDR3 is 18 amino acids long. V dropped 0 bases and J dropped 0 bases, with 15 bases sitting between them. The CDR3 here is CASSLAFLRSLSYNEQFF. CDR3 bases: TGTGCCAGCAGCTTAGCGTTCCTTCGGAGTCTCTCCTACAATGAGCAGTTCTTC.

For the CDR3, the DNA is TGTGCCAGCAGTGAGGGGGAGGGGTTCGGCTATGGCTACACCTTC. It specifies CASSEGEGFGYGYTF. The J gene is TRBJ1-2, the V gene TRBV6-1, with a possible D match to TRBD1 (5 bases). The CDR3 runs to 15 residues. Germline CDR1 reads MNHNS; CDR2 reads SASEGT. V lost 3 bases to trimming and J lost 4 bases, with 15 bases between them.

The CDR3 loop reads CASSGQISGNTIYF. As DNA, the CDR3 is TGTGCCAGTAGTGGACAAATCTCTGGAAACACCATATATTTT. The genes are TRBV19 and TRBJ1-3; D is possibly TRBD1 (5 bases). The V end was cut by 5 bases, the J end by 0 bases, with 8 bases between. The CDR3 has 14 residues. Germline CDR1 is LNHDA and CDR2 is SQIVND (reference sequence).

The chain links TRBV7-6 to TRBJ2-3; no firm D call. V was clipped by 5 bases and J by 2 bases, with 8 bases between them. Germline V lookup: CDR1 SGHVS, CDR2 FNYEAQ. The CDR3 length is 13 residues. The CDR3 bases are TGTGCCAGCAGCCCCGCAGACACAGATACGCAGTATTTT. Translating it yields CASSPADTDTQYF.

The count of this clone is one. The J gene is TRBJ1-4, the V gene TRBV6-1, with D unclear. Germline V gives CDR1 MNHNS, CDR2 SASEGT. Trimming removed 1 base from V and 5 bases from J, with 14 bases in between. The CDR3 has 16 amino acids. The CDR3 sequence is CASSEVWGGENEKLFF. The CDR3 DNA reads TGTGCCAGCAGTGAAGTCTGGGGTGGGGAGAATGAAAAACTGTTTTTT.

V and J are TRBV19 and TRBJ1-5; 12 nucleotides match TRBD1. The germline CDR1 and CDR2 sequences are LNHDA and SQIVND (reference sequence). The CDR3 loop spans 16 amino acids. The trim removed 7 bases at V and 3 bases at J, leaving 7 bases unmatched. DNA for the CDR3: TGTGCCAGTAAAGGGGACAGGGGGCAGGTCAATCAGCCCCAGCATTTT. Residues: CASKGDRGQVNQPQHF.

The chain carries TRBV19 and TRBJ1-3, with 11 positions matching TRBD1. The CDR3 has 19 residues. Germline V gene lookup returns CDR1 LNHDA and CDR2 SQIVND (reference sequence). With 7 bases clipped from V and 2 bases from J, the junction kept 16 bases outside the gene matches. The CDR3 region has the DNA TGTGCCAGTACCTCATTCAACCGGGACAGGGGGTTCACTGGAAACACCATATATTTT. Translation: CASTSFNRDRGFTGNTIYF.

V gene TRBV9 combines with J gene TRBJ2-7, with D possibly being TRBD2 (6 bases). The V and J ends lost 0 bases and 2 bases respectively, with 12 bases between them. CDR3 length equals 15 residues. Germline lookup yields CDR1 SGDLS and CDR2 YYNGEE. CDR3 sequence reads: CASSVDGGGTYEQYF. The DNA for the CDR3 is TGTGCCAGCAGCGTAGATGGGGGAGGAACCTACGAGCAGTACTTC.

The table lists this clone with a count of one. The chain recombines TRBV19 with TRBJ1-4; D is unclear. Germline V lookup: CDR1 LNHDA, CDR2 SQIVND (reference sequence). V was shortened by 3 bases and J by 8 bases, with 13 bases between the two germline ends. This CDR3 spans 14 amino acids. CDR3 in DNA: TGTGCCAGTAGTATCCGGCCCGGGAGAGAAAAACTGTTTTTT. It codes for CASSIRPGREKLFF.

The chain uses TRBV10-3 and TRBJ2-3, with D possibly matching TRBD2 (5 bases). The CDR3 runs 16 residues. The ends were cut back, 0 bases at V and 0 bases at J, with 10 bases in the middle. Germline CDR1 is ENHRY and CDR2 is SYGVKD. In DNA form, the CDR3 reads TGTGCCATCAGTGAGTCGACTACCTCTAGCACAGATACGCAGTATTTT. It encodes CAISESTTSSTDTQYF.

This chain uses TRBV5-8 with TRBJ2-1, with unresolved D. Deletions cut 4 bases from V and 4 bases from J, with 12 bases between. The V gene's germline CDR1 is SGHTS and CDR2 YDEGEE. CDR3 length: 14 residues. CDR3 region: CASSPLTLYNEQFF. The CDR3 region has the DNA TGTGCCAGCAGCCCCTTAACTCTATACAATGAGCAGTTCTTC.

The chain links TRBV25-1 to TRBJ2-3, with 7 bases that match TRBD1. From germline, CDR1 is MGHDK and CDR2 SYGVNS. V shed 4 bases, J shed 2 bases, and the junction held 6 bases outside the gene matches. This CDR3 has 15 amino acids. CDR3 amino acids: CASSGTGELTDTQYF. The CDR3 DNA reads TGTGCCAGCAGTGGAACAGGGGAACTCACAGATACGCAGTATTTT.

The gene calls are TRBV15 and TRBJ1-1; 11 bases are shared with TRBD1. Trimming took 5 bases from V and 5 from J; bases not matched to a gene: 10. The CDR3 consists of 16 residues. CDR1 LNHNV and CDR2 YYDKDF come from the germline V gene (reference sequence). CDR3 residues: CATSPMRGTGGTEAFF. CDR3 sequence (DNA): TGTGCCACCAGCCCAATGAGAGGGACAGGGGGGACTGAAGCTTTCTTT.

The chain employs TRBV9 and TRBJ2-1; 8 bases are a match to TRBD2. Germline CDR1 and CDR2: SGDLS and YYNGEE. There are 15 residues in the CDR3. With V trimmed by 0 bases and J by 9 bases, 8 bases remained unmatched. CDR3 loop: CASSVALGTRSEQFF. For the CDR3, the DNA is TGTGCCAGCAGCGTAGCTCTGGGGACTAGGAGTGAGCAGTTCTTC.

The V call is TRBV7-3, the J call TRBJ1-2, with D possibly being TRBD1 (5 bases). The V and J ends lost 2 bases and 4 bases respectively, with 20 bases between them. The length of the CDR3 is 17 residues. The V gene's germline CDR1 is SGHTA and CDR2 FQGTGA. CDR3 amino acids: CASSLDTVYWTSYGYTF. The CDR3 nucleotides read TGTGCCAGCAGCTTAGATACCGTATATTGGACAAGCTATGGCTACACCTTC. Together with reference TRBV7-3 and TRBJ1-2, the CDR3 gives the full variable domain: GAGVSQTPSNKVTEKGKYVELRCDPISGHTALYWYRQSLGQGPEFLIYFQGTGAADDSGLPNDRFFAVRPEGSVSTLKIQRTERGDSAVYLCASSLDTVYWTSYGYTFGSGTRLTVV.

The chain couples TRBV28 to TRBJ1-1, with D unresolved. The CDR3 totals 12 residues. CDR1 and CDR2 (germline): MDHEN, SYDVKM. With 2 bases removed from V and 6 bases from J, the gap between germline ends came to 7 bases. CDR3 DNA: TGTGCCAGCAGTTTACCTACCTCTGAAGCTTTCTTT. It specifies CASSLPTSEAFF.

The chain is built from TRBV5-4 and TRBJ2-3; 10 positions agree with TRBD2. V was clipped by 1 base and J by 6 bases; unmatched bases: 11. Germline CDR1 is SGHNT and CDR2 is YYREEE (reference sequence). CDR3 size: 17 residues. Here the CDR3 DNA reads TGTGCCAGCAGCTTGAGGCTAGCGGGAGTGATCGGGGATACGCAGTATTTT. Translating it yields CASSLRLAGVIGDTQYF.

CDR3 amino acids: CASSYPGQGAEDTQYF. Written as DNA, the CDR3 is TGTGCCAGCAGTTACCCGGGACAGGGGGCTGAAGATACGCAGTATTTT. This sequence joins TRBV6-6 and TRBJ2-3; 12 bases fit TRBD1. V shed 2 bases and J 5 bases; nucleotides not matched to a gene: 5. In germline, CDR1 is MNHNY, CDR2 SVGAGI (reference sequence). The length of the CDR3 is 16 residues.

This rearrangement joins TRBV28 to TRBJ2-1, with D maybe TRBD2 (6 bases). CDR1 is MDHEN, CDR2 SYDVKM, per germline. V lost 9 bases, J lost 4 bases, and 13 bases lay in between. CDR3 length: 13 amino acids. CDR3 DNA: TGTGCCAGTGGCGGGATAGGGTACAATGAGCAGTTCTTC. Amino acids: CASGGIGYNEQFF.

The chain has TRBV28 and TRBJ1-2; D might be TRBD1 (5 bases). Germline CDR1 MDHEN, CDR2 SYDVKM. Trimming left V 1 base short and J 0 bases short, with 12 bases between. CDR3 length: 16 amino acids. The CDR3 here is CASSLSDSTANYGYTF. In DNA, the CDR3 is TGTGCCAGCAGTTTATCCGATTCGACAGCTAACTATGGCTACACCTTC.

The chain carries TRBV29-1 and TRBJ2-3, with TRBD1 matching 7 bases. V trimming: 6 bases; J trimming: 1 base; junction bases outside the gene matches: 1. Germline assignment: CDR1 SQVTM and CDR2 ANQGSEA. The CDR3 covers 12 residues. As DNA, the CDR3 is TGCAGCGTCGGACAGGGCACAGATACGCAGTATTTT. This translates into CSVGQGTDTQYF.

The V call is TRBV5-5, the J call TRBJ2-3, with TRBD2 matching over 7 bases. The V gene's germline CDR1 is SGHKS and CDR2 YYEKEE (reference sequence). The CDR3 runs to 17 residues. Trimming took 0 bases from V and 1 from J; bases not matched to a gene: 8. The CDR3 sequence: CASSLVGRGSGTDTQYF. The CDR3 DNA reads TGTGCCAGCAGCTTGGTGGGGAGGGGTAGCGGCACAGATACGCAGTATTTT.

The chain employs TRBV11-3 and TRBJ2-5; TRBD2 aligns across 10 bases. CDR1 is SGHNT and CDR2 is YENEEA in the germline V gene. V lost 5 bases to trimming and J lost 4 bases; unmatched junction nucleotides: 13. This CDR3 has 17 residues. Here the CDR3 reads CASSTRGASGSSETQYF. The CDR3 nucleotides are TGTGCCAGCAGCACCCGGGGGGCTAGCGGGAGTTCAGAGACCCAGTACTTC.

The V call is TRBV15, the J call TRBJ2-3, with 12 bases aligning to TRBD2. Germline-derived CDR1 and CDR2 are LNHNV and YYDKDF (reference sequence). The CDR3 covers 17 residues. V was clipped by 5 bases and J by 8 bases; unmatched bases: 14. The DNA for the CDR3 is TGTGCCACCAGCTCAAGTTGGGCTAGCGGGAGGGTCCGTACGCAGTATTTT. Its translation: CATSSSWASGRVRTQYF.

In its sample, this clone was seen once. The chain employs TRBV19 and TRBJ1-2; 8 positions match TRBD1. CDR1 is LNHDA, CDR2 SQIVND, per germline (reference sequence). J was trimmed by 6 bases and V by 6 bases; bases with no gene match: 6. CDR3 length: 13 amino acids. CDR3 nucleotide sequence: TGTGCCAGTAGAACCCCAGGGGGCCATGGCTACACCTTC. It yields the protein CASRTPGGHGYTF.

The chain combines TRBV7-9 with TRBJ1-6, with no clear D. The length of the CDR3 is 13 residues. V was clipped by 5 bases and J by 7 bases, with 9 bases between them. Germline values: CDR1 SEHNR, CDR2 FQNEAQ (reference sequence). In nucleotides, the CDR3 is TGTGCCAGCAGCCCGGTAGAGAATTCACCCCTCCACTTT. Translating gives CASSPVENSPLHF.

The chain is built from TRBV5-1 and TRBJ2-1; the match to TRBD2 covers 7 bases. Unmatched junction bases numbered 2, after V lost 0 bases and J lost 8 bases. This CDR3 is 13 amino acids long. The germline V gene encodes CDR1 SGHRS and CDR2 YFSETQ. The CDR3 is CASSLDGGYEQFF. CDR3 coding DNA: TGCGCCAGCAGCTTGGACGGGGGGTATGAGCAGTTCTTC.